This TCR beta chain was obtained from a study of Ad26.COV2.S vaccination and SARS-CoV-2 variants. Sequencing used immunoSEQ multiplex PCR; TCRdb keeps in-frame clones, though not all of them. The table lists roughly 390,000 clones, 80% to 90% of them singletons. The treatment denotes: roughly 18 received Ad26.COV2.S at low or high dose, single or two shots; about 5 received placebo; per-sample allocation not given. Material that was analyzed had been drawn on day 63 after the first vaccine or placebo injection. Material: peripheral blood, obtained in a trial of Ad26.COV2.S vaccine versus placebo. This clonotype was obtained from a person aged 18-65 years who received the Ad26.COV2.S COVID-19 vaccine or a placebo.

CDR3 sequence reads: CASSPPKANTGELFF. CDR3 DNA sequence: TGTGCCAGCAGCCCCCCAAAGGCGAACACCGGGGAGCTGTTTTTT. The V and J genes are TRBV3-1 (or the pseudogene TRBV3-2) and TRBJ2-2; D gene ambiguous. The V end was cut by 4 bases, the J end by 0 bases, with 9 bases between. The CDR3 is made up of 15 amino acids. CDR1 and CDR2 (germline): LGHDT, YNNKEL (reference sequence).